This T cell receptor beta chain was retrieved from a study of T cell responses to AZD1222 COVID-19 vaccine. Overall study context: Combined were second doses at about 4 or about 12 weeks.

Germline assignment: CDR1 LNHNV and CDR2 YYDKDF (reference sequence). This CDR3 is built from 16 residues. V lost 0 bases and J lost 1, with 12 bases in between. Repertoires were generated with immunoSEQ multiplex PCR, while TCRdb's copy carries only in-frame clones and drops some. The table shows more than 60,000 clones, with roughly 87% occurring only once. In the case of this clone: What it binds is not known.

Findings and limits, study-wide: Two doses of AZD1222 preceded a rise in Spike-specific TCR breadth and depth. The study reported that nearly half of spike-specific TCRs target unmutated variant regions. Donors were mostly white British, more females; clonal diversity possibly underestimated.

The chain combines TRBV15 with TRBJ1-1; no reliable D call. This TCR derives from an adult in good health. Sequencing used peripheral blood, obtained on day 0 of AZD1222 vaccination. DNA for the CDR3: TGTGCCACCAGCAGAGAGATTCAAGGTGGGAACACTGAAGCTTTCTTT. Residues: CATSREIQGGNTEAFF.